A single T cell receptor beta chain is shown here with its context. The entry originates in a study of blood T cell repertoires in COVID-19. Study at large: Sites in the United States, Italy and Spain provided acute and convalescent COVID-19 samples.

V was clipped by 4 bases and J by 4 bases, with 14 bases between them. CDR3 size: 14 residues. Per the germline V gene, CDR1 is SGHRS and CDR2 is YFSETQ. TCRdb's copy holds only in-frame clones and misses some; the assay was immunoSEQ multiplex PCR. The sample includes 72,000 or so clones, more than 75% seen only once; the top ten take about an eighth. The sample taken for sequencing was peripheral blood. This receptor was obtained from a woman aged 55-69 years with acute or convalescent COVID-19. The rearrangement links TRBV5-1 to TRBJ1-2; D is possibly TRBD1 (6 bases). The CDR3 nucleotides read TGCGCCAGCAGCATTCAGGGGAGCGCCTATGGCTACACCTTC. Amino acid sequence: CASSIQGSAYGYTF.